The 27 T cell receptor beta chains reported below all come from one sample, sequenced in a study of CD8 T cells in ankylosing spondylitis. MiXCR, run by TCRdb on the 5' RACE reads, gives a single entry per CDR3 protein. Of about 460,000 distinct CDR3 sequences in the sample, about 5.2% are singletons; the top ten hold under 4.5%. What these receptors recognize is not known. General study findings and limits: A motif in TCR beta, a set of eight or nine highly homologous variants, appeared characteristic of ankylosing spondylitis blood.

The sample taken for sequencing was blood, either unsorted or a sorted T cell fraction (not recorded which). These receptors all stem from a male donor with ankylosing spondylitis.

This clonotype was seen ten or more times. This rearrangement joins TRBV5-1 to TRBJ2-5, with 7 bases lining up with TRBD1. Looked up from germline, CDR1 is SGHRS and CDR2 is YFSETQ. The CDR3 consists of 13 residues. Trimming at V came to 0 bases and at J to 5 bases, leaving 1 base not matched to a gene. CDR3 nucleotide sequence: TGCGCCAGCAGCTTGGAGACAGGGGAGACCCAGTACTTC. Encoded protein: CASSLETGETQYF.

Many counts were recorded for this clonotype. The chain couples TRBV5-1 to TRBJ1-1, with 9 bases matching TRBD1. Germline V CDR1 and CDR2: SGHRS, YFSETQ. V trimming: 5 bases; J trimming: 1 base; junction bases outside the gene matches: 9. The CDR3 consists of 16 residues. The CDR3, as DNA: TGCGCCAGCAGTACAGGGGGCGCCCTAACGAACACTGAAGCTTTCTTT. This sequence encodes CASSTGGALTNTEAFF.

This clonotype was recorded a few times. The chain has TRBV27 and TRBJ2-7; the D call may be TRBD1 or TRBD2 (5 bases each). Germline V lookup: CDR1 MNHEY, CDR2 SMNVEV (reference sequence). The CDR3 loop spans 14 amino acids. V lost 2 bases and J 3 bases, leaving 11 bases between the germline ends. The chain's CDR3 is CASSLGGVYYEQYF. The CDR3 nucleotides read TGTGCCAGCAGTTTAGGGGGAGTTTACTACGAGCAGTACTTC.

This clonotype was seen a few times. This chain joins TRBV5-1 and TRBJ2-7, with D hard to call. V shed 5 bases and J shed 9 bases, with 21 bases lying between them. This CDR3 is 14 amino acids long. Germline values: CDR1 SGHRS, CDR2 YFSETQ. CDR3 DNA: TGCGCCAGCAGGGAAGCCGGGCAGCCGTCGAGGCAGTACTTC. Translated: CASREAGQPSRQYF. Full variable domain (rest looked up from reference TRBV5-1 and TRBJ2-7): KAGVTQTPRYLIKTRGQQVTLSCSPISGHRSVSWYQQTPGQGLQFLFEYFSETQRNKGNFPGRFSGRQFSNSRSEMNVSTLELGDSALYLCASREAGQPSRQYFGPGTRLTVT.

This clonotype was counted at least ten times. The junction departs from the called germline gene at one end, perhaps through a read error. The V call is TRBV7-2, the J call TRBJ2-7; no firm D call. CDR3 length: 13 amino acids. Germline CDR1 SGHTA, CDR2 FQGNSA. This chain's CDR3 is CASSLGFFYEQYF. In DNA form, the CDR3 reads TGTGCCAGCAGTTTAGGTTTCTTCTACGAGCAGTACTTC.

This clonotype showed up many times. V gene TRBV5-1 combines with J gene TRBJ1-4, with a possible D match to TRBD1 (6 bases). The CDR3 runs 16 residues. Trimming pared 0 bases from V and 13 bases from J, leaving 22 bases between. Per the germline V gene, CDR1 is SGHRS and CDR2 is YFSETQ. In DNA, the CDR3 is TGCGCCAGCAGCTTGGGTACGGGACACTCCATAGGCGGACTGTTTTTT. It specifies CASSLGTGHSIGGLFF.

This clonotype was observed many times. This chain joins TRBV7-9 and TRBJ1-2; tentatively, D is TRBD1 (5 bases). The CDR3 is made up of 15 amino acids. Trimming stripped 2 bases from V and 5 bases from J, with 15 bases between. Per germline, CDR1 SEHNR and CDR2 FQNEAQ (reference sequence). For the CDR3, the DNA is TGTGCCAGCAGCTTATTAGCGGGGCTGGGGTATGGCTACACCTTC. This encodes CASSLLAGLGYGYTF.

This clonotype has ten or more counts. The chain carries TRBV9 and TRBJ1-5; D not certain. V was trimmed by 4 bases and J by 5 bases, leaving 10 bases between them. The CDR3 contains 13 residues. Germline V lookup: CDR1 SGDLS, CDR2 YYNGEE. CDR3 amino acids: CASSSLGDQPQHF. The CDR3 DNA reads TGTGCCAGCAGCTCTCTCGGGGATCAGCCCCAGCATTTT.

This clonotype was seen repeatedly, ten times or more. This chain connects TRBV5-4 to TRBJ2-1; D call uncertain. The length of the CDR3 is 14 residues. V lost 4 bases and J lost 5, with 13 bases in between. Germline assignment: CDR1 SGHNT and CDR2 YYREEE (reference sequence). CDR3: CASSHLPDDNEQFF. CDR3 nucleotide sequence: TGTGCCAGCAGCCATCTACCAGACGACAATGAGCAGTTCTTC.

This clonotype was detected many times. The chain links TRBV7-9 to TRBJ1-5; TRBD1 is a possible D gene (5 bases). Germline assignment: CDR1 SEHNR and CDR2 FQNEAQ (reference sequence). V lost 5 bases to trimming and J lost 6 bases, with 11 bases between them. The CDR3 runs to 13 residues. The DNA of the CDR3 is TGTGCCAGCAGCCGTACGGGGGGTCAGCCCCAGCATTTT. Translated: CASSRTGGQPQHF.

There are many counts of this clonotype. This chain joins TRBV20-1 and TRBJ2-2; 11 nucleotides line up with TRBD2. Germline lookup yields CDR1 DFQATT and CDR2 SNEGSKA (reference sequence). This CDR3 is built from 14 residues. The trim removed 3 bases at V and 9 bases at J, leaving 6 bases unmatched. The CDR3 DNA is TGCAGTGCTAGTAGCGGGAGGGCCTTTAGGGAGCTGTTTTTT. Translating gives CSASSGRAFRELFF.

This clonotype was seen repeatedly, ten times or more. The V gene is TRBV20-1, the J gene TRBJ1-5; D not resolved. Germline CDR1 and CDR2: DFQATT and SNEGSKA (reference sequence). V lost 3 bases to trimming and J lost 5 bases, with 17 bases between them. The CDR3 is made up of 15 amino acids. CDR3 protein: CSASAASARHQPQHF. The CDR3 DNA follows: TGCAGTGCTAGTGCGGCATCCGCGAGGCATCAGCCCCAGCATTTT.

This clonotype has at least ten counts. This chain's CDR3 is CSVGPLGGRGYTF. In DNA, the CDR3 is TGCAGCGTTGGACCGCTGGGGGGGCGTGGCTACACCTTC. The chain has TRBV29-1 and TRBJ1-2; D is perhaps TRBD1 (6 bases). The germline CDR1 and CDR2 sequences are SQVTM and ANQGSEA. The CDR3 length is 13 residues. V was cut by 4 bases and J by 7 bases, with 16 bases left in between.

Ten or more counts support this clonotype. CDR3 nucleotides: TGTGCCAGCAGCTTAGGGGCTACAGGGTTGGGTCAGCCCCAGCATTTT. Translating gives CASSLGATGLGQPQHF. The chain couples TRBV7-9 to TRBJ1-5, with D perhaps matching TRBD1 (6 bases). From germline, CDR1 is SEHNR and CDR2 FQNEAQ (reference sequence). Trimming pared 1 base from V and 6 bases from J, leaving 16 bases between. CDR3 size: 16 residues.

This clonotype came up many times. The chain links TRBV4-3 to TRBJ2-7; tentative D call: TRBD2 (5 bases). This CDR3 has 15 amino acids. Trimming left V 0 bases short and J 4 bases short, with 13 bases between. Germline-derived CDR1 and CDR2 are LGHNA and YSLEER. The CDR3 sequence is CASSQDFLAMYEQYF. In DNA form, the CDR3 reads TGCGCCAGCAGCCAAGATTTCCTAGCAATGTACGAGCAGTACTTC.

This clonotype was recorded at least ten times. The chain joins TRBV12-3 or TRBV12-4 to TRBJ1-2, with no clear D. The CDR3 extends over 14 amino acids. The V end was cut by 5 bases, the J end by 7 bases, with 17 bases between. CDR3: CASSPIRGWGGYTF. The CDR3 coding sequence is TGTGCCAGCAGTCCCATAAGAGGTTGGGGTGGCTACACCTTC.

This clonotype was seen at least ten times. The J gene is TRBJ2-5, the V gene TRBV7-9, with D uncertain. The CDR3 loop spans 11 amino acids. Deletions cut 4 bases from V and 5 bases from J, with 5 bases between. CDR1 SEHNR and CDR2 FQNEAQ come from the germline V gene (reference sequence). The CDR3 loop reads CASSSHETQYF. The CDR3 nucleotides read TGTGCCAGCAGCTCTCATGAGACCCAGTACTTC.

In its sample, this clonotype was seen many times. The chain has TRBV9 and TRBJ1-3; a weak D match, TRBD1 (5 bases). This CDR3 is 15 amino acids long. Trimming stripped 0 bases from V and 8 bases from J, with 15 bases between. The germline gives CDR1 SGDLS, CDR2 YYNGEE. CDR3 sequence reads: CASSVAPTLGDTIYF. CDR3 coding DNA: TGTGCCAGCAGCGTAGCTCCGACCCTGGGGGACACCATATATTTT.

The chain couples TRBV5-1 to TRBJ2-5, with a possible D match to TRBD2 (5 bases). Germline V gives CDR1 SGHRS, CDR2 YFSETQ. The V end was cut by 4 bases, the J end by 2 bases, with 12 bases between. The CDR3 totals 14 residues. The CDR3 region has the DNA TGCGCCAGCAGCCACCTCGGACTGCAAGAGACCCAGTACTTC. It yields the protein CASSHLGLQETQYF.

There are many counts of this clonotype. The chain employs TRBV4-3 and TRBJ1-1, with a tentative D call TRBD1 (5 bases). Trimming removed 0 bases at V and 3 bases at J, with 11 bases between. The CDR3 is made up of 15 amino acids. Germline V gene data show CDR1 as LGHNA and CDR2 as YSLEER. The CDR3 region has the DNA TGCGCCAGCAGCCAAGAGAAGGGGATCCACACTGAAGCTTTCTTT. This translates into CASSQEKGIHTEAFF.

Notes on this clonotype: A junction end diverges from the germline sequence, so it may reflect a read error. The CDR3 nucleotides read TGCGACAGCAGCCCCGGTGGCAGGGAGGACACTGAAGCTTTCTTT. Translated: CDSSPGGREDTEAFF. The V gene is TRBV5-1, the J gene TRBJ1-1; the D gene is possibly TRBD1 (5 bases). Germline V gene lookup returns CDR1 SGHRS and CDR2 YFSETQ. The CDR3 contains 15 residues.

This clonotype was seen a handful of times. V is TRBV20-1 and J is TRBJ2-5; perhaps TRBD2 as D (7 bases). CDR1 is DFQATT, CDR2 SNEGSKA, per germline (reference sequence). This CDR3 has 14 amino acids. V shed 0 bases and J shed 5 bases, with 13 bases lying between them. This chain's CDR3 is CSARDMRGGETQYF. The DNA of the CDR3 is TGCAGTGCTAGAGATATGAGGGGGGGGGAGACCCAGTACTTC.

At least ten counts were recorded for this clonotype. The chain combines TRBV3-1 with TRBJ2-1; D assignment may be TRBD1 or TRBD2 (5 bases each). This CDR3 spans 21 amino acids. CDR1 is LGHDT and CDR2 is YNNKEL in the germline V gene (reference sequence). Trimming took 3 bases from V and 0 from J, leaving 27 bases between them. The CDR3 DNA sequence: TGTGCCAGCAGCCAGGATCCGGGACCGACCTCCGTGGGGATCTCCTACAATGAGCAGTTCTTC. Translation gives CASSQDPGPTSVGISYNEQFF.

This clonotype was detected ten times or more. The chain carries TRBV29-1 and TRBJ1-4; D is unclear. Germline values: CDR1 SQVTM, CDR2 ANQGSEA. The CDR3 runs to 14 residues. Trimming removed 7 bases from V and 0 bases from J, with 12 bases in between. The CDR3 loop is CSASGFATNEKLFF. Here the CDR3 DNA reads TGCAGCGCCTCGGGGTTTGCAACTAATGAAAAACTGTTTTTT.

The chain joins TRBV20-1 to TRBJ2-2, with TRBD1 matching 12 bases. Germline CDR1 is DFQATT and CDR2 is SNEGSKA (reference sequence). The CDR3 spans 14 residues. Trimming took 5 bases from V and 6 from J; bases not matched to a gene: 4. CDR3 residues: CSAWDRGQAGELFF. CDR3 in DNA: TGCAGTGCTTGGGACAGGGGGCAGGCCGGGGAGCTGTTTTTT.

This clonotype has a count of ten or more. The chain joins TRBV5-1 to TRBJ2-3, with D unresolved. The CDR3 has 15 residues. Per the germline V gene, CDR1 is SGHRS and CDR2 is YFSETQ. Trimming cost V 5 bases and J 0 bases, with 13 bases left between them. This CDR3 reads CASRPQTPSTDTQYF. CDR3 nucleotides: TGCGCCAGCAGACCTCAAACCCCTAGCACAGATACGCAGTATTTT.

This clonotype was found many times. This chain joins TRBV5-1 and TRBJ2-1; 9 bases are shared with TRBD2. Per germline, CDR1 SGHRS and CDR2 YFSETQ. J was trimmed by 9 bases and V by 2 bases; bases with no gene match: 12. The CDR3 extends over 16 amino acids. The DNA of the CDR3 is TGCGCCAGCAGCTTTTGGCGGGGGGGCTCGGTCGGTGAGCAGTTCTTC. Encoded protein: CASSFWRGGSVGEQFF.